This is a list of T cell receptor beta chains from one sample in a study of cytomegalovirus exposure and HLA in healthy donors. TCRdb keeps only in-frame clones here, not all; method: immunoSEQ multiplex PCR. The table has 150,000 or so clones, around 81% seen once. The sequencing sample was made of PBMCs. These receptors were taken from a man aged 30 to 45 in good health and CMV-seropositive. Both conserved end residues are part of each CDR3. The D gene is left open where the match is weak. The size entry is marked missing in some rows and otherwise reads once, few, many or a size class.

j_call v_call clone_size d_call cdr3_nt cdr3_aa
TRBJ2-1 TRBV12-5 - TRBD2 TGTGCTAGTGGTACGTCTAGCGGGGGAACAAATGAGCAGTTCTTC CASGTSSGGTNEQFF
TRBJ1-3 TRBV9 - TRBD1 TGTGCCAGCAGCGTAGCTCCACAGGGGGACTCTGGAAACACCATATATTTT CASSVAPQGDSGNTIYF
TRBJ1-1 TRBV21-1 - - TGTGCGCACCCAGAAGCTGAAGCTTTCTTT CAHPEAEAFF
TRBJ2-3 TRBV29-1 - - TGCAGCGTTGAGCCGGTCACAGATACGCAGTATTTT CSVEPVTDTQYF
TRBJ1-1 TRBV5-6 - TRBD1 TGTGCCAGCAGCTCTGTGGGACAGGGCCTTGAAGCTTTCTTT CASSSVGQGLEAFF
TRBJ1-3 TRBV30 - - TGTGCCTCAGTAACAGCCTCTGGAAACACCATATATTTT CASVTASGNTIYF
TRBJ2-5 TRBV5-1 many - TGCGCCAGCAGCCTCGGAAGGGGGATGGGAGAGACCCAGTACTTC CASSLGRGMGETQYF
TRBJ2-7 TRBV7-9 - TRBD1 TGTGCCAGCAGCCCCGGGACAGGGAATCGCGAGCAGTACTTC CASSPGTGNREQYF
TRBJ2-7 TRBV11-2 - - TGTGCCAGCAGCCAAACGAGGTACGAGCAGTACTTC CASSQTRYEQYF
TRBJ2-5 TRBV5-1 - - TGCGCCAGCAGTTGGGGGGGCGACCAAGAGACCCAGTACTTC CASSWGGDQETQYF